This T cell receptor beta chain was sequenced for a study of Graves' ophthalmopathy and Graves' hyperthyroidism. Amplification targeted the TCR beta CDR3 regions, with RNA transcripts as the source material. HTBI-primed first-round RT-PCR preceded second-round multiplex PCR. TCRdb processed the multiplex PCR reads anew with MiXCR; each CDR3 protein has one entry. The repertoire has about 220,000 distinct CDR3 sequences, about 22% of them found once; the top ten carry roughly 42%. This clonotype came up a few times. Unmatched junction bases numbered 5, after V lost 1 base and J lost 2 bases. This CDR3 comprises 15 residues. Germline CDR1 DFQATT, CDR2 SNEGSKA (reference sequence).

This receptor was identified in a woman in her forties or fifties with Graves' ophthalmopathy. The rearrangement links TRBV20-1 to TRBJ1-3, with TRBD1 matching 7 bases. The sequencing sample was made of peripheral blood. The CDR3 DNA sequence: TGCAGTGCTAGAGGACAGGGACATCCTGGAAACACCATATATTTT. This codes for CSARGQGHPGNTIYF.